These 2 T cell receptor beta chains originate from one sample sequenced in a study of patients and donors after allogeneic stem cell transplantation. TCRdb reprocessed the RT-PCR reads via MiXCR and lists one record per CDR3 protein. The table shows 200,000 to 250,000 distinct CDR3 sequences, with around 14% occurring only once. The specimen sequenced was blood, either unsorted or a sorted T cell fraction (not recorded which). These receptors were taken from a human donor who was either an allogeneic HSCT recipient or a stem cell or donor lymphocyte infusion donor (not recorded which). It is not recorded whose cells these are; they may come from a transplant donor.

The table lists this clonotype with a few counts. V usage is TRBV20-1 and J usage is TRBJ2-1; the D is unclear. V lost 3 bases, J lost 5 bases, and 17 bases lay in between. CDR3 length: 15 residues. Germline V CDR1 and CDR2: DFQATT, SNEGSKA (reference sequence). The CDR3 DNA reads TGCAGTGCTAGCCCCCTGTGGCAAAAAAACAATGAGCAGTTCTTC. It yields the protein CSASPLWQKNNEQFF.

The table lists this clonotype with a few counts. The chain uses TRBV5-6 and TRBJ2-5; 8 bases line up with TRBD2. Germline trimming cut 3 bases from V and 5 bases from J; bases unmatched to any gene: 12. CDR1 is SGHDT, CDR2 YYEEEE, per germline. The CDR3 is made up of 16 amino acids. CDR3 sequence: CASSWKEAGVEETQYF. Written as DNA, the CDR3 is TGTGCCAGCAGCTGGAAAGAAGCGGGAGTAGAGGAGACCCAGTACTTC. The complete variable domain, with remaining parts taken from reference TRBV5-6 and TRBJ2-5, reads DAGVTQSPTHLIKTRGQQVTLRCSPKSGHDTVSWYQQALGQGPQFIFQYYEEEERQRGNFPDRFSGHQFPNYSSELNVNALLLGDSALYLCASSWKEAGVEETQYFGPGTRLLVL.